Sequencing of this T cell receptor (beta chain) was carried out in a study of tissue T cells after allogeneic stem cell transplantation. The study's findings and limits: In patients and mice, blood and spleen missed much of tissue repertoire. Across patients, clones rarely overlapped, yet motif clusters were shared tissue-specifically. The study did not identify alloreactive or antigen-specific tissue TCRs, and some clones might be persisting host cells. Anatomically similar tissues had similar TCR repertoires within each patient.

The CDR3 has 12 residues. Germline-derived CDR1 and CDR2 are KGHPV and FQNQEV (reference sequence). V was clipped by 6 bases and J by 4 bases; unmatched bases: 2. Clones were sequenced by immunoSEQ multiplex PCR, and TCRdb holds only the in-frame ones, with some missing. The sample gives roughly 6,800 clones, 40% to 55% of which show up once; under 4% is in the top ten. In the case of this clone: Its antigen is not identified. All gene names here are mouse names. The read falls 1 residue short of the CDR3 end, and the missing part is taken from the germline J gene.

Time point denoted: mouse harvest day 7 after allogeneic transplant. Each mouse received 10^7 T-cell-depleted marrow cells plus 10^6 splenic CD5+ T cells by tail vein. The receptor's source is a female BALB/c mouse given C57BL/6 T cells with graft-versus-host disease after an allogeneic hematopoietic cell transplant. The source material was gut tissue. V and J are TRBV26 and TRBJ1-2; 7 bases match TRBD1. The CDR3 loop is CASSRGFSDYTF. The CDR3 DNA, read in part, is TGTGCCAGCAGCAGGGGGTTCTCCGACTACACC. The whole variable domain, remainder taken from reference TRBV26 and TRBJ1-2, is NSKVIQTPRYLVKGQGQKAKMRCIPEKGHPVVFWYQQNKNNEFKFLINFQNQEVLQQIDMTEKRFSAECPSNSPCSLEIQSSEAGDSALYLCASSRGFSDYTFGSGTRLLVI.